The 11 T cell receptor beta chains in this list originate from one sample, sequenced in a study of CD8 T cells in ankylosing spondylitis. A single record per CDR3 protein comes from TCRdb applying MiXCR to the 5' RACE reads. The table includes around 99,000 distinct CDR3 sequences, 8.5% to 9% detected once. The sequencing input was blood, either unsorted or a sorted T cell fraction (not recorded which). The receptors were gathered from a male donor with ankylosing spondylitis or in good health (not recorded which).

Many counts were recorded for this clonotype. This chain connects TRBV5-1 to TRBJ1-5; D unclear. CDR1 and CDR2 from the germline V gene are SGHRS and YFSETQ. The CDR3 spans 13 residues. V lost 5 bases and J lost 1, with 7 bases in between. The CDR3 protein is CASRQESNQPQHF. CDR3 DNA sequence: TGCGCCAGCAGGCAGGAAAGCAATCAGCCCCAGCATTTT.

The sample holds a few counts of this clonotype. This rearrangement joins TRBV5-4 to TRBJ2-5; TRBD1 agrees at 7 bases. V shed 1 base and J 2 bases; nucleotides not matched to a gene: 5. This CDR3 region has 15 residues. CDR1 and CDR2 (germline): SGHNT, YYREEE (reference sequence). In nucleotides, the CDR3 is TGTGCCAGCAGCTTGACGGGACAGCCTCAAGAGACCCAGTACTTC. It translates to CASSLTGQPQETQYF.

This clonotype was seen many times. J is TRBJ1-5 and V is TRBV12-3 or TRBV12-4; the D is unclear. Trimming cost V 9 bases and J 3 bases, with 15 bases left between them. The CDR3 covers 14 residues. The CDR3 region is CASWTAAYNQPQHF. CDR3 in DNA: TGTGCCAGTTGGACGGCGGCCTACAATCAGCCCCAGCATTTT.

This clonotype has at least ten counts. The chain is built from TRBV25-1 and TRBJ1-1; the D gene is possibly TRBD1 (5 bases). The CDR3 is 13 amino acids. The V gene lost 2 bases and the J gene lost 4 bases, with 8 bases spanning the gap. Germline V CDR1 and CDR2: MGHDK, SYGVNS. The CDR3 sequence is CASSELGTTEAFF. The CDR3 nucleotides read TGTGCCAGCAGTGAACTGGGGACCACTGAAGCTTTCTTT.

At least ten counts were recorded for this clonotype. The chain couples TRBV29-1 to TRBJ2-2; D might be TRBD1 or TRBD2, each matching 5 bases. V lost 6 bases and J 1 base, leaving 18 bases between the germline ends. The germline V gene has CDR1 SQVTM and CDR2 ANQGSEA. This CDR3 contains 16 residues. CDR3 residues: CSVLAPGTENTGELFF. The DNA for the CDR3 is TGCAGCGTCCTAGCCCCCGGGACCGAGAACACCGGGGAGCTGTTTTTT.

This clonotype was observed many times. CDR3 protein: CATQGANTGELFF. CDR3 nucleotides: TGTGCCACTCAGGGGGCGAACACCGGGGAGCTGTTTTTT. The rearrangement uses TRBV24-1 and TRBJ2-2; 7 positions match TRBD1. Per germline, CDR1 KGHDR and CDR2 SFDVKD. This CDR3 region has 13 residues. Unmatched junction bases numbered 1, after V lost 10 bases and J lost 0 bases.

This chain uses TRBV6-1 with TRBJ2-1, with 11 bases identical to TRBD2. Per germline, CDR1 MNHNS and CDR2 SASEGT. CDR3 length equals 16 residues. V gave up 6 bases and J gave up 3 bases; unmatched junction bases: 7. The CDR3 coding sequence is TGTGCCAGCAGCATGACTAGCGGGGTTAACTACAATGAGCAGTTCTTC. This translates into CASSMTSGVNYNEQFF.

This clonotype was seen repeatedly, ten times or more. The chain recombines TRBV18 with TRBJ2-5; D possibly corresponds to TRBD2 (5 bases). The CDR3 has 13 amino acids. Trimming took 4 bases from V and 1 from J, leaving 7 bases between them. The germline V gene has CDR1 KGHSH and CDR2 LQKENI. The CDR3 DNA follows: TGTGCCAGCTCACAGGACTCCCAAGAGACCCAGTACTTC. Its translation: CASSQDSQETQYF.

This clonotype was counted many times. The chain uses TRBV12-3 or TRBV12-4 and TRBJ2-1; D is possibly TRBD2 (7 bases). The CDR3 covers 15 residues. V shed 6 bases and J shed 4 bases, with 16 bases lying between them. For the CDR3, the DNA is TGTGCCAGCAGCTCGGACAGCGGGGAATACAATGAGCAGTTCTTC. This sequence encodes CASSSDSGEYNEQFF.

There are many counts of this clonotype. The chain carries TRBV12-3 or TRBV12-4 and TRBJ1-1; D perhaps matches TRBD1 (5 bases). V lost 6 bases and J lost 1, with 12 bases in between. The CDR3 contains 14 residues. The CDR3 sequence: CASSPPDKNTEAFF. In DNA form, the CDR3 reads TGTGCCAGCAGCCCGCCGGACAAGAACACTGAAGCTTTCTTT.

Many counts were recorded for this clonotype. The J gene is TRBJ2-2, the V gene TRBV5-1; D uncertain. Trimming took off 0 bases at V and 4 bases at J, with 7 bases between the two ends. Germline CDR1 is SGHRS and CDR2 is YFSETQ. The CDR3 consists of 14 residues. The CDR3: CASSLATSTGELFF. In DNA, the CDR3 is TGCGCCAGCAGCTTGGCCACCAGCACCGGGGAGCTGTTTTTT. The variable domain in full, with the rest retrieved from reference TRBV5-1 and TRBJ2-2, is KAGVTQTPRYLIKTRGQQVTLSCSPISGHRSVSWYQQTPGQGLQFLFEYFSETQRNKGNFPGRFSGRQFSNSRSEMNVSTLELGDSALYLCASSLATSTGELFFGEGSRLTVL.